A single sample is the source of the 28 T cell receptor beta chains below, sequenced in a study of blood T cells in healthy people across ages. The authors ran a second PCR of 7 to 11 cycles using a sample-barcoded 5' primer and a J-beta primer mix. In TCRdb, the 5' RACE reads were re-called with MiXCR into one record per CDR3 protein. This table holds fewer than 1,000,000 distinct CDR3 sequences, under 55% found once. The sequencing input was blood. The receptors were sampled from a man aged 60 to 75 in good health.

CDR3 DNA sequence: TGCAGTGCTCCCGGCCGCCAGGGCAGGAATGAGCAGTTCTTC. It encodes CSAPGRQGRNEQFF. J is TRBJ2-1 and V is TRBV20-1; D perhaps matches TRBD1 (5 bases). V was pared by 5 bases and J by 7 bases, with 18 bases between. Looked up from germline, CDR1 is DFQATT and CDR2 is SNEGSKA (reference sequence). The CDR3 totals 14 residues.

The chain combines TRBV6-1 with TRBJ2-7; perhaps D is TRBD1 or TRBD2 (5 bases each). The CDR3 sequence is 16 residues long. V shed 7 bases and J shed 1 base, with 20 bases lying between them. The V gene's germline CDR1 is MNHNS and CDR2 SASEGT. CDR3 bases: TGTGCCAGCATCATTTCTGGGGGTCGGCTATCCTACGAGCAGTACTTC. Translation gives CASIISGGRLSYEQYF.

V is TRBV6-2 or TRBV6-3 and J is TRBJ1-2; TRBD1 might be the D (6 bases). Germline CDR1 and CDR2: MNHEY and SVGEGT. The CDR3 is 15 amino acids. V gave up 7 bases and J gave up 8 bases, with 23 bases separating them. The CDR3 reads CASTLIPSDSGGYTF. In nucleotides, the CDR3 is TGTGCCAGCACCCTTATCCCCTCGGACAGCGGGGGCTACACCTTC.

This clonotype has a handful of counts. This chain links TRBV20-1 with TRBJ2-7; D is possibly TRBD2 (6 bases). This CDR3 spans 16 amino acids. CDR1 is DFQATT, CDR2 SNEGSKA, per germline (reference sequence). V lost 3 bases and J lost 3, with 21 bases in between. In nucleotides, the CDR3 is TGCAGTGCTAGGTATCCCAGGCGGGATGATTACTACGAGCAGTACTTC. The encoded protein is CSARYPRRDDYYEQYF.

The chain has TRBV9 and TRBJ2-3; tentatively, D is TRBD1 (5 bases). CDR3 length: 16 residues. V lost 0 bases, J lost 1 base, and 12 bases lay in between. Germline-derived CDR1 and CDR2 are SGDLS and YYNGEE. This chain's CDR3 is CASSVAGSRGTDTQYF. Here the CDR3 DNA reads TGTGCCAGCAGCGTAGCGGGCTCCAGGGGCACAGATACGCAGTATTTT.

This clonotype was observed a handful of times. V gene TRBV2 combines with J gene TRBJ2-7; D not resolved. The germline gives CDR1 SNHLY, CDR2 FYNNEI. V lost 6 bases and J 2 bases, leaving 5 bases between the germline ends. The CDR3 length is 11 residues. The CDR3 loop is CASRSAYEQYF. In DNA form, the CDR3 reads TGTGCCAGCAGGAGCGCCTACGAGCAGTACTTC.

In DNA, the CDR3 is TGTGCCAGCAGTTTAATGGGCTTCGCCTCCTACGAGCAGTACTTC. Translating it yields CASSLMGFASYEQYF. The J gene is TRBJ2-7, the V gene TRBV28; D gene unclear. Per germline, CDR1 MDHEN and CDR2 SYDVKM. V was shortened by 2 bases and J by 0 bases, with 11 bases between the two germline ends. The CDR3 is 15 residues long. The full variable domain, rest sourced from reference TRBV28 and TRBJ2-7, is DVKVTQSSRYLVKRTGEKVFLECVQDMDHENMFWYRQDPGLGLRLIYFSYDVKMKEKGDIPEGYSVSREKKERFSLILESASTNQTSMYLCASSLMGFASYEQYFGPGTRLTVT.

The chain employs TRBV4-1 and TRBJ2-7, with a tentative D call TRBD2 (5 bases). V was shortened by 2 bases and J by 5 bases, with 10 bases between the two germline ends. Germline-derived CDR1 and CDR2 are MGHRA and YSYEKL. This CDR3 has 13 amino acids. This CDR3 is CASSQQEADEQYF. The CDR3 nucleotides are TGCGCCAGCAGCCAACAGGAGGCCGACGAGCAGTACTTC.

J is TRBJ2-4 and V is TRBV6-5; D is unclear. The better agreement between TRBJ2-5 and the DNA end casts doubt on the J call. The CDR3 contains 13 residues. CDR1 and CDR2 (germline): MNHEY, SVGAGI. The CDR3 sequence: CASKWRREETQYF. CDR3 bases: TGTGCCAGCAAATGGCGGCGAGAAGAGACCCAGTACTTC.

V usage is TRBV3-1 and J usage is TRBJ1-1; no definite D call. The V end was cut by 1 base, the J end by 10 bases, with 10 bases between. CDR1 is LGHDT, CDR2 YNNKEL, per germline (reference sequence). The CDR3 contains 12 residues. The CDR3 loop is CASSQAGLGAFF. CDR3 nucleotide sequence: TGTGCCAGCAGCCAAGCGGGCCTGGGAGCTTTCTTT.

V usage is TRBV27 and J usage is TRBJ1-2, with D possibly TRBD1 on 5 matching bases. Per germline, CDR1 MNHEY and CDR2 SMNVEV (reference sequence). The V and J ends lost 5 bases and 8 bases respectively, with 18 bases between them. The CDR3 is 14 amino acids. The CDR3 DNA reads TGTGCCAGCAGTACCCTACCGGGGGGTGGAGGCTACACCTTC. This gives the protein CASSTLPGGGGYTF.

Comment on this clonotype: This may stem from a read error, because a much larger clone lies one nucleotide away. The DNA for the CDR3 is TGTGCCAGCGGGTGGCAGGAGACCTACGAGCAGTACTTC. Encoded protein: CASGWQETYEQYF. The J gene is TRBJ2-7, the V gene TRBV6-2 or TRBV6-3; D uncertain. Per the germline V gene, CDR1 is MNHEY and CDR2 is SVGEGT. The ends were cut back, 8 bases at V and 2 bases at J, with 13 bases in the middle. CDR3 length equals 13 residues.

The CDR3 DNA sequence: TGTGCCAGCAGCTTAACCAGCGGGGGGGCCTACCAAGAGACCCAGTACTTC. Its protein is CASSLTSGGAYQETQYF. This rearrangement joins TRBV11-2 to TRBJ2-5; 10 nucleotides line up with TRBD2. The CDR3 is 17 amino acids. Trimming removed 2 bases from V and 0 bases from J; junction bases left unmatched: 6. Germline CDR1 and CDR2: SGHAT and FQNNGV.

The chain joins TRBV7-2 to TRBJ1-6; D is unclear. Trimming left V 2 bases short and J 0 bases short, with 8 bases between. CDR1 SGHTA and CDR2 FQGNSA come from the germline V gene. The CDR3 runs 16 residues. CDR3 sequence: CASSLMGSSYNSPLHF. The CDR3 DNA reads as TGTGCCAGCAGCTTAATGGGCAGCTCCTATAATTCACCCCTCCACTTT.

This rearrangement joins TRBV7-9 to TRBJ2-3, with D perhaps matching TRBD1 (6 bases). The CDR3 is 16 residues long. The germline CDR1 and CDR2 sequences are SEHNR and FQNEAQ (reference sequence). V lost 7 bases and J 5 bases, leaving 22 bases between the germline ends. CDR3 in DNA: TGTGCCAGCAACTCAACAGCGGACAGCTCAGGAGATACGCAGTATTTT. Protein product: CASNSTADSSGDTQYF. Complete variable domain (other parts from reference TRBV7-9 and TRBJ2-3): DTGVSQNPRHKITKRGQNVTFRCDPISEHNRLYWYRQTLGQGPEFLTYFQNEAQLEKSRLLSDRFSAERPKGSFSTLEIQRTEQGDSAMYLCASNSTADSSGDTQYFGPGTRLTVL.

This clonotype was found a few times. The chain couples TRBV4-2 to TRBJ2-5; D gene unclear. This CDR3 has 17 residues. The germline V and J ends were trimmed by 4 bases and 1 base, with 19 bases remaining between them. Germline values: CDR1 LGHNA, CDR2 YNFKEQ. This chain's CDR3 is CASSPLLAASTQETQYF. In DNA form, the CDR3 reads TGTGCCAGCAGCCCCCTTCTGGCGGCTTCGACCCAAGAGACCCAGTACTTC.

This chain links TRBV9 with TRBJ2-2; D ambiguous. The V gene lost 3 bases and the J gene lost 0 bases, with 9 bases spanning the gap. The CDR3 has 15 amino acids. Germline CDR1 reads SGDLS; CDR2 reads YYNGEE. The CDR3 DNA sequence: TGTGCCAGCAGCGCCCGACATGCGAACACCGGGGAGCTGTTTTTT. Amino acids: CASSARHANTGELFF.

As regards this clonotype: A much larger clone lies a single base off, so this may be a read error. The CDR3 reads CASNSLVGFLYEQYF. CDR3 bases: TGTGCCAGCAACTCCCTTGTCGGATTCCTTTACGAGCAGTACTTC. This chain joins TRBV7-2 and TRBJ2-4; D ambiguous. The closer fit of TRBJ2-7 to the DNA end suggests the J call may be wrong. The CDR3 is 15 amino acids. CDR1 is SGHTA and CDR2 is FQGNSA in the germline V gene.

The chain uses TRBV6-5 and TRBJ2-7; D possibly matches TRBD1 or TRBD2 (5 bases each). Trimming removed 5 bases at V and 4 bases at J, with 15 bases between. In germline, CDR1 is MNHEY, CDR2 SVGAGI. This CDR3 comprises 14 residues. CDR3 DNA: TGTGCCAGCAGTCGACCGGGACGGCCTTACGAGCAGTACTTC. It codes for CASSRPGRPYEQYF.

This clonotype was observed a few times. The chain's CDR3 is CASSPWDQKDEQYF. The DNA for the CDR3 is TGTGCCAGCAGTCCCTGGGACCAGAAAGACGAGCAGTACTTC. The chain is built from TRBV6-5 and TRBJ2-7; either TRBD1 or TRBD2 may supply D (5 bases each). Trimming left V 5 bases short and J 5 bases short, with 16 bases between. Germline CDR1 MNHEY, CDR2 SVGAGI. This CDR3 is 14 amino acids long.

V gene TRBV24-1 combines with J gene TRBJ2-2; 9 bases align to TRBD1. CDR1 and CDR2 from the germline V gene are KGHDR and SFDVKD. Trimming removed 5 bases from V and 3 bases from J; junction bases left unmatched: 0. This CDR3 has 14 amino acids. The CDR3 bases are TGTGCCACCAGTGGGACAGGGGACACCGGGGAGCTGTTTTTT. Translated, it gives CATSGTGDTGELFF.

This clonotype was counted only a few times. The chain joins TRBV29-1 to TRBJ2-1, with 8 bases aligning to TRBD2. TRBJ2-7 matches the DNA end more closely, so the J call is doubtful. Germline V gene sequence: CDR1 SQVTM, CDR2 ANQGSEA. This CDR3 comprises 14 residues. CDR3 nucleotides: TGCAGCGTTGCTCCGGGGGGGGCCTACAATGAGCAGTACTTC. It yields the protein CSVAPGGAYNEQYF.

There are a few counts of this clonotype. V usage is TRBV29-1 and J usage is TRBJ1-1; 7 positions match TRBD1. The CDR3 has 10 amino acids. Germline CDR1 and CDR2: SQVTM and ANQGSEA. With 5 bases clipped from V and 11 bases from J, the junction kept 5 bases outside the gene matches. This CDR3 reads CSVLQGEAFF. CDR3 nucleotide sequence: TGCAGCGTTCTGCAGGGGGAGGCTTTCTTT.

V is TRBV7-2 and J is TRBJ2-1; 8 bases fit TRBD2. The V gene end was trimmed by 4 bases and the J gene end by 5 bases; junction bases not matched to a gene: 7. The CDR3 covers 15 residues. Germline CDR1 reads SGHTA; CDR2 reads FQGNSA. CDR3 sequence: CASSSEIAGHNEQFF. The DNA for the CDR3 is TGTGCCAGCAGCTCGGAGATAGCGGGGCACAATGAGCAGTTCTTC.

A few counts support this clonotype. CDR3 in DNA: TGTGCCAGCAGCTTCGGGAGACTAGATTCACCCCTCCACTTT. Translated: CASSFGRLDSPLHF. The rearrangement uses TRBV7-2 and TRBJ1-6; no definite D call. V was shortened by 3 bases and J by 8 bases, with 11 bases between the two germline ends. The CDR3 covers 14 residues. Germline CDR1 and CDR2: SGHTA and FQGNSA.

The gene calls are TRBV9 and TRBJ2-1; TRBD1 matches at 9 bases. CDR1 is SGDLS and CDR2 is YYNGEE in the germline V gene. With V trimmed by 3 bases and J by 8 bases, 9 bases remained unmatched. The CDR3 loop spans 15 amino acids. The CDR3 sequence is CASSAGQGFLYEQFF. The CDR3, as DNA: TGTGCCAGCAGCGCCGGACAGGGGTTTTTGTATGAGCAGTTCTTC.

The chain recombines TRBV29-1 with TRBJ2-5; 8 bases agree with TRBD1. This CDR3 is built from 13 residues. Germline lookup yields CDR1 SQVTM and CDR2 ANQGSEA. The ends lost 7 bases at V and 11 bases at J; junction bases unmatched: 15. In DNA form, the CDR3 reads TGCAGCGCCCAACCCCAGGGGGCACGGGAGCAGTACTTC. Translated: CSAQPQGAREQYF.

This clonotype was seen a handful of times. The chain combines TRBV4-3 with TRBJ2-1; D possibly corresponds to TRBD2 (7 bases). CDR3 length equals 17 residues. Trimming pared 1 base from V and 0 bases from J, leaving 13 bases between. Germline-derived CDR1 and CDR2 are LGHNA and YSLEER. The CDR3 sequence: CASSQGRGGHSYNEQFF. CDR3 DNA sequence: TGCGCCAGCAGCCAAGGGAGGGGGGGCCACTCCTACAATGAGCAGTTCTTC.